The following is a T cell receptor beta chain sequence with its context. Its antigen is unknown. Trimming at V came to 4 bases and at J to 3 bases, leaving 6 bases not matched to a gene. CDR1 and CDR2 from the germline V gene are SGHNT and YYREEE (reference sequence). The CDR3 loop spans 15 amino acids. Pooling was applied to second doses at about 4 or about 12 weeks. This specimen comes from a study of T cell responses to AZD1222 COVID-19 vaccine. Profiling relied on immunoSEQ multiplex PCR, and the TCRdb table lists in-frame clones only, not all of them. This table holds approximately 61,000 clones, around 81% found once. Study-wide results and limits: Repertoires were sampled only after the peak T cell response. Unmutated variant regions are reportedly the target of nearly half of TCRs that are spike-specific.

The chain recombines TRBV5-4 with TRBJ2-1; 8 nucleotides align to TRBD2. The source of this sequence is an adult who received the AZD1222 COVID-19 vaccine. This sample comprised peripheral blood, obtained 28 days after the second AZD1222 dose. The CDR3 DNA is TGTGCCAGCAGCGATAGCGGGACTCACTACAATGAGCAGTTCTTC. Amino acid sequence: CASSDSGTHYNEQFF.